These 13 T cell receptor beta chains were sequenced from one sample in a study of OX40 agonist ivuxolimab in advanced cancers. Profiling relied on immunoSEQ multiplex PCR, and the TCRdb table lists in-frame clones only, not all of them. The sample lists about 30,000 clones; approximately 90% were seen once. Material: CD4+ or CD8+ T cells sorted from blood, obtained in a trial of the OX40 agonist ivuxolimab. These receptor sequences come from an adult with an advanced solid tumor such as melanoma, head and neck, liver or kidney cancer.

The rearrangement joins TRBV7-2 to TRBJ2-3; 10 bases match TRBD2. There are 18 residues in the CDR3. From germline, CDR1 is SGHTA and CDR2 FQGNSA. V gave up 2 bases and J gave up 4 bases; unmatched junction bases: 12. CDR3 in DNA: TGTGCCAGCAGCTTAACTAGCGGGATCATGATGCCCCCAGATACGCAGTATTTT. It specifies CASSLTSGIMMPPDTQYF.

V gene TRBV9 combines with J gene TRBJ1-4; D might be TRBD1 (6 bases). This CDR3 region has 15 residues. With 0 bases removed from V and 0 bases from J, the gap between germline ends came to 6 bases. Looked up from germline, CDR1 is SGDLS and CDR2 is YYNGEE. The CDR3 bases are TGTGCCAGCAGCGTAGGGACAGCAACTAATGAAAAACTGTTTTTT. It is translated as CASSVGTATNEKLFF.

The V gene is TRBV9, the J gene TRBJ2-1; no clear D gene. The CDR3 totals 14 residues. Trimming removed 3 bases at V and 6 bases at J, with 13 bases between. Germline V gene sequence: CDR1 SGDLS, CDR2 YYNGEE. CDR3 DNA: TGTGCCAGCAGCGATGGACCCGACGGCAATGAGCAGTTCTTC. Its protein is CASSDGPDGNEQFF.

The chain employs TRBV9 and TRBJ2-7, with unresolved D. The V end was cut by 0 bases, the J end by 0 bases, with 10 bases between. The CDR3 is 15 amino acids. Germline loops: CDR1 SGDLS, CDR2 YYNGEE. The CDR3 sequence is CASSVAGGLSYEQYF. As DNA, the CDR3 is TGTGCCAGCAGCGTAGCGGGCGGTCTCTCCTACGAGCAGTACTTC.

The chain is built from TRBV7-6 and TRBJ2-7, with 8 nucleotides matching TRBD2. The V segment lost 1 base and the J segment 7 bases; nucleotides outside the gene matches: 6. This CDR3 has 14 amino acids. Germline V lookup: CDR1 SGHVS, CDR2 FNYEAQ. As DNA, the CDR3 is TGTGCCAGCAGCTTAGAGACGGGAGGGCATGAGCAGTACTTC. It is translated as CASSLETGGHEQYF.

The chain combines TRBV7-9 with TRBJ2-5; D not certain. The length of the CDR3 is 14 residues. Germline V gives CDR1 SEHNR, CDR2 FQNEAQ (reference sequence). The ends were cut back, 5 bases at V and 1 base at J, with 11 bases in the middle. The CDR3 spells CASSPLGSQETQYF. The DNA for the CDR3 is TGTGCCAGCAGCCCCTTGGGCAGCCAAGAGACCCAGTACTTC.

This clone was found once. The V gene is TRBV9, the J gene TRBJ2-7, with 9 bases aligning to TRBD2. This CDR3 region has 14 residues. Germline V gene sequence: CDR1 SGDLS, CDR2 YYNGEE. The V and J ends lost 0 bases and 3 bases, in that order; junction bases with no gene match: 1. The CDR3 nucleotides are TGTGCCAGCAGCGTAGGCGGGGGGGGCTACGAGCAGTACTTC. Its translation: CASSVGGGGYEQYF. Together with reference TRBV9 and TRBJ2-7, the CDR3 gives the full variable domain: DSGVTQTPKHLITATGQRVTLRCSPRSGDLSVYWYQQSLDQGLQFLIQYYNGEERAKGNILERFSAQQFPDLHSELNLSSLELGDSALYFCASSVGGGGYEQYFGPGTRLTVT.

There are a few counts of this clone. At one end, the junction sequence differs from germline, possibly due to a read error. V and J are TRBV13 and TRBJ2-1; the D is unclear. The germline gives CDR1 PRHDT, CDR2 FYEKMQ (reference sequence). CDR3 length: 13 residues. As DNA, the CDR3 is TGCGCCAGCAGCCAAGATTTTCATAATGAGCAGTTCTTC. Protein sequence: CASSQDFHNEQFF.

The chain is built from TRBV9 and TRBJ2-7; a possible D gene is TRBD2 (6 bases). V lost 4 bases to trimming and J lost 1 base, with 15 bases between them. In germline, CDR1 is SGDLS, CDR2 YYNGEE. CDR3 length equals 15 residues. CDR3 sequence (DNA): TGTGCCAGCAGCACGGGGGTGGGCCATTCCTACGAGCAGTACTTC. Translating it yields CASSTGVGHSYEQYF.

This clone was seen just once. This rearrangement joins TRBV30 to TRBJ2-7, with 8 bases aligning to TRBD1. The CDR3 has 20 amino acids. V gave up 0 bases and J gave up 1 base; unmatched junction bases: 20. Germline V CDR1 and CDR2: GTSNPN, SVGIG (reference sequence). Here the CDR3 DNA reads TGTGCCTGGAGTGTACATATCCCCGGGACAGGACCCTTTAGGTCCTACGAGCAGTACTTC. This translates into CAWSVHIPGTGPFRSYEQYF.

V gene TRBV30 combines with J gene TRBJ1-4, with D tentatively TRBD1 (6 bases). Looked up from germline, CDR1 is GTSNPN and CDR2 is SVGIG (reference sequence). Trimming left V 3 bases short and J 6 bases short, with 14 bases between. The CDR3 sequence is 14 residues long. Here the CDR3 DNA reads TGTGCCTGGAGCCCTCCGGGGGCGGATGAAAAACTGTTTTTT. It yields the protein CAWSPPGADEKLFF.

The J gene is TRBJ2-1, the V gene TRBV11-2; TRBD2 aligns across 8 bases. Germline values: CDR1 SGHAT, CDR2 FQNNGV. V shed 1 base and J 7 bases; nucleotides not matched to a gene: 9. The CDR3 is 16 residues long. The CDR3 loop reads CASSLVPGGPGNEQFF. Here the CDR3 DNA reads TGTGCCAGCAGCTTAGTTCCGGGAGGGCCTGGTAATGAGCAGTTCTTC.

This chain uses TRBV2 with TRBJ2-1; maybe TRBD2 (6 bases). The V end was cut by 6 bases, the J end by 7 bases, with 22 bases between. Germline assignment: CDR1 SNHLY and CDR2 FYNNEI. The CDR3 length is 16 residues. CDR3 region: CASSGLWASGFNEQFF. CDR3 bases: TGTGCCAGCAGCGGACTATGGGCTTCGGGGTTTAATGAGCAGTTCTTC.